This TCR beta chain was sequenced during a study of shared clonotypes between healthy human individuals. For the study at large: Aged between 18 and 49, the donors were two women and three men. For every donor, three CD4 naive, three CD4 memory, two CD8 naive and one CD8 memory plates were used. General study points: Rarefaction demonstrated incomplete sorted-subset sequencing despite large depth.

In germline, CDR1 is SGDLS, CDR2 YYNGEE. The CDR3 length is 15 residues. The V end was cut by 3 bases, the J end by 0 bases, with 10 bases between. Each PCR replicate from the sorted subsets contained 150 to 250 ng DNA, which is some 32,000 T cell genomes. Data came from immunoSEQ multiplex PCR; TCRdb stores just in-frame clones and leaves some out. The sample records approximately 1,000,000 clones, roughly 74% being singletons. This clone was detected only once. Its cognate antigen is unknown. This chain uses TRBV9 with TRBJ2-1; TRBD2 is a possible D gene (6 bases). The sequence came from a man aged 18 to 29 in good health. Some clones in this sample may be carry-over from other donors' samples. The sequencing input was memory CD4+ T cells from PBMCs. Subset noted: CD45RA-negative fraction. CDR3: CASSATTSSYNEQFF. CDR3 sequence (DNA): TGTGCCAGCAGCGCGACGACTAGCTCCTACAATGAGCAGTTCTTC.